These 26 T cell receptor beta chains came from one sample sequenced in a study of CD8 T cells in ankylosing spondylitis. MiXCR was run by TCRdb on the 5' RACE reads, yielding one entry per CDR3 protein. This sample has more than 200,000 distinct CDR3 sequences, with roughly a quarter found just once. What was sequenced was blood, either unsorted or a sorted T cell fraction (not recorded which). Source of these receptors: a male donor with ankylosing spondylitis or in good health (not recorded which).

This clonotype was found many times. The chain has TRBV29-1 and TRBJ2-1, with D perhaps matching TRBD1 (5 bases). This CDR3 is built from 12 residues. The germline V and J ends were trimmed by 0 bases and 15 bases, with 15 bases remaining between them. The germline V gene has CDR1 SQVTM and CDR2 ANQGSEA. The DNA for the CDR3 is TGCAGCGTTGAAGAGCAGGTACAGGCAAGGTTCTTC. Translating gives CSVEEQVQARFF.

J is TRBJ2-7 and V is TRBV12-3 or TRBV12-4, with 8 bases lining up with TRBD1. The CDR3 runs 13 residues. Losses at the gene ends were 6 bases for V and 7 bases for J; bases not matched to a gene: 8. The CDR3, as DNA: TGTGCCAGCAGCCAAACCACAGGGGGGGAGCAGTACTTC. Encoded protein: CASSQTTGGEQYF.

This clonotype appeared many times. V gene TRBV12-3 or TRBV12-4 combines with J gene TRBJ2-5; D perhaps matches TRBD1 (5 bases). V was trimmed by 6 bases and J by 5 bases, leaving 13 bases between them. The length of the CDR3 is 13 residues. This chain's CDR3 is CASRRTLWETQYF. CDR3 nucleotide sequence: TGTGCCAGCAGGCGGACACTGTGGGAGACCCAGTACTTC.

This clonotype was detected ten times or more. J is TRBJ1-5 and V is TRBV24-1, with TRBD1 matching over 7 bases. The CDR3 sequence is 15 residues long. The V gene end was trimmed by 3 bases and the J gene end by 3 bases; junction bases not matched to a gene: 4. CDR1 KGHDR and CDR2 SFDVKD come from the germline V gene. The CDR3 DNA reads TGTGCCACCAGTGATCCCACAGGGGACAATCAGCCCCAGCATTTT. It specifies CATSDPTGDNQPQHF.

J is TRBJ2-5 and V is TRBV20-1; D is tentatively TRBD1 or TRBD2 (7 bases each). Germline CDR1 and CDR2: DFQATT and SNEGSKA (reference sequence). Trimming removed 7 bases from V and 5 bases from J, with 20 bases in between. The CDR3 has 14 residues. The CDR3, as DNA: TGCAGTGGAGGATTGACAGGGAGGGCGGAGACCCAGTACTTC. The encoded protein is CSGGLTGRAETQYF.

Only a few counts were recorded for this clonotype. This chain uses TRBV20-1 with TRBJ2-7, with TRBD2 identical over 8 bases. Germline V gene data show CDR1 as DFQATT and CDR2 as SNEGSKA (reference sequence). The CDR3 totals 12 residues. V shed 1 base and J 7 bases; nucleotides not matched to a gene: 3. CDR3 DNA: TGCAGTGCTAGAGCGGGACTAGATGAGCAGTACTTC. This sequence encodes CSARAGLDEQYF.

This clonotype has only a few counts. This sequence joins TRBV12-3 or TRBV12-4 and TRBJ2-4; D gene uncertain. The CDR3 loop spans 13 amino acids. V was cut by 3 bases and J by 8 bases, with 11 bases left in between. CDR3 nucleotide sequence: TGTGCCAGCAGTTTGGCCGACCGGGACATTCAGTACTTC. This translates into CASSLADRDIQYF.

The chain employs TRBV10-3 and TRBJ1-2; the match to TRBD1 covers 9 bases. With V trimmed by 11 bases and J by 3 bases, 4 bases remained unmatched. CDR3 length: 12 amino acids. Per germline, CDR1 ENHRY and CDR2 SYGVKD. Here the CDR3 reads CAARQGDYGYTF. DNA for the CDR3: TGTGCCGCACGACAGGGGGACTATGGCTACACCTTC.

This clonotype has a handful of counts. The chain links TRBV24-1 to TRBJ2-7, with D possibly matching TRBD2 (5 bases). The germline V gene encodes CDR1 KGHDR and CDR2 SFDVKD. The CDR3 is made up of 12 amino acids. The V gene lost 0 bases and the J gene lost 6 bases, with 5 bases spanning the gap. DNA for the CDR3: TGTGCCACCAGTGATTTGCGGGGCGAGCAGTACTTC. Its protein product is CATSDLRGEQYF.

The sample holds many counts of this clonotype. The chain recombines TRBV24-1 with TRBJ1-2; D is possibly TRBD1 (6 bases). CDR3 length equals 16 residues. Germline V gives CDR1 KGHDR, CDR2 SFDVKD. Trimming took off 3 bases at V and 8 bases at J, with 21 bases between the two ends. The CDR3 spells CATSDLDDRSGSGYTF. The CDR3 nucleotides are TGTGCCACCAGTGATCTAGACGACAGGTCGGGCTCCGGCTACACCTTC.

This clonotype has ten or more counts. The CDR3 nucleotides are TGCAGCGTTGCCCAGTGGGGTTGGCAGGGGAGGAAGGCCAAAAACATTCAGTACTTC. Amino acids: CSVAQWGWQGRKAKNIQYF. The V and J genes are TRBV29-1 and TRBJ2-4; D possibly uses TRBD1 or TRBD2 (6 bases each). Germline V gene sequence: CDR1 SQVTM, CDR2 ANQGSEA. V was pared by 4 bases and J by 1 base, with 26 bases between. The CDR3 has 19 residues.

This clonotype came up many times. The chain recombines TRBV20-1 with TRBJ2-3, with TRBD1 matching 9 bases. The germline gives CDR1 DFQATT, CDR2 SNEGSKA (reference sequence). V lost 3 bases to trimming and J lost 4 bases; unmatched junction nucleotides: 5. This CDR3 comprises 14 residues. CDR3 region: CSARTGGKSDTQYF. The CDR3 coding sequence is TGCAGTGCTAGGACAGGGGGAAAATCAGATACGCAGTATTTT.

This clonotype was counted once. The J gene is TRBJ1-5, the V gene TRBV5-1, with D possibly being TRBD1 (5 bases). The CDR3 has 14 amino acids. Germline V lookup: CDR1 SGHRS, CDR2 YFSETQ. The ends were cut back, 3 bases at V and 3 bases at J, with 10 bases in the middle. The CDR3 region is CASSWGGDNQPQHF. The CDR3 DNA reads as TGCGCCAGCAGCTGGGGGGGGGACAATCAGCCCCAGCATTTT.

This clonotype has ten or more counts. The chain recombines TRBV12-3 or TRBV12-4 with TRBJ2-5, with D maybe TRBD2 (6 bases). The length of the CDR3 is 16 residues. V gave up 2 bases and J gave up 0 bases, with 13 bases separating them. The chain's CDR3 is CASSLTTSQNQETQYF. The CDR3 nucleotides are TGTGCCAGCAGTTTAACCACTAGCCAGAACCAAGAGACCCAGTACTTC.

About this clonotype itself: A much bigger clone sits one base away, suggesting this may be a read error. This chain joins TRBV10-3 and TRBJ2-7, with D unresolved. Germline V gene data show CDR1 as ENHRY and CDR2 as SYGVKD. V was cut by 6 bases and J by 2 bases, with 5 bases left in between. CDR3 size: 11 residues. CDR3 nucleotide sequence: TGTGCCATCAGCCAAGCCTACGAGCAGTACTTC. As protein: CAISQAYEQYF.

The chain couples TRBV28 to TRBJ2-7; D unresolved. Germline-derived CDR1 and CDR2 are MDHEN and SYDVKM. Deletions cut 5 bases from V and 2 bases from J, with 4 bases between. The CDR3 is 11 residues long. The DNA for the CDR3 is TGTGCCAGCAGTGCTCCCTACGAGCAGTACTTC. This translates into CASSAPYEQYF.

The CDR3 DNA reads TGTGCCAGCAGCTTGGCCGTTGGACGCTACACAGATACGCAGTATTTT. Protein product: CASSLAVGRYTDTQYF. This sequence joins TRBV5-6 and TRBJ2-3; D gene ambiguous. The CDR3 runs to 16 residues. Per the germline V gene, CDR1 is SGHDT and CDR2 is YYEEEE. Trimming removed 0 bases at V and 2 bases at J, with 13 bases between.

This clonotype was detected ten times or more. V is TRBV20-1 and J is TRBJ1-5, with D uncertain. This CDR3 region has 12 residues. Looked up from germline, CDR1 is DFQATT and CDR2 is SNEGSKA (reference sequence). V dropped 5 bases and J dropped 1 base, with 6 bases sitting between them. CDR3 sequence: CSAYTSNQPQHF. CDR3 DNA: TGCAGTGCTTACACCAGCAATCAGCCCCAGCATTTT.

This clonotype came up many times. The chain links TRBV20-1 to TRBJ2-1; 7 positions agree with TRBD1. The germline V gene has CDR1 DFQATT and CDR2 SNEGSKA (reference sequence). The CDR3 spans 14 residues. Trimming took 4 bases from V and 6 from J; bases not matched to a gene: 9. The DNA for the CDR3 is TGCAGTGCTATAACCCTGACAGGGTCCAATGAGCAGTTCTTC. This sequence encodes CSAITLTGSNEQFF.

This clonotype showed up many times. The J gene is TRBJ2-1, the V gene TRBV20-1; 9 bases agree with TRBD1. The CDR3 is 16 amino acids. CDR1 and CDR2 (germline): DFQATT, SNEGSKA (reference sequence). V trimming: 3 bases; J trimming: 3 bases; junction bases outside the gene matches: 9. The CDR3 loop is CSASARPGQGYNEQFF. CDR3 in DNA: TGCAGTGCTAGCGCACGACCGGGACAGGGCTACAATGAGCAGTTCTTC.

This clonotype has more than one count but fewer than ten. The CDR3 DNA follows: TGCAGTGCTAGAGTGTCCCAGGAAATTGAAAAACTGTTTTTT. Protein sequence: CSARVSQEIEKLFF. The V and J genes are TRBV20-1 and TRBJ1-4; D not certain. Trimming cost V 1 base and J 7 bases, with 13 bases left between them. Germline values: CDR1 DFQATT, CDR2 SNEGSKA (reference sequence). This CDR3 comprises 14 residues.

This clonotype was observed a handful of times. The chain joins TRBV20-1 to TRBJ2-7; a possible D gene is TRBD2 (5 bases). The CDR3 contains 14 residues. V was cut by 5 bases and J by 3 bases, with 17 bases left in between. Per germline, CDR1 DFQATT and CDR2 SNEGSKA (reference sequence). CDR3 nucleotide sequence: TGCAGTGCTGCCCGGCCGGGAACCTTCTACGAGCAGTACTTC. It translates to CSAARPGTFYEQYF.

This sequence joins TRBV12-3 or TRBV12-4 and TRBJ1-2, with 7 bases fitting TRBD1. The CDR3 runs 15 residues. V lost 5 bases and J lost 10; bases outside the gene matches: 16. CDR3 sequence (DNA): TGTGCCAGCAGTCTCTCGGGCAGGGGGAGTGGTGACTACACCTTC. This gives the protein CASSLSGRGSGDYTF.

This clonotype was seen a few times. In DNA form, the CDR3 reads TGCAGTGCTAGGCAGGGGCAGGGGGATTACGAGCAGTACTTC. Translating gives CSARQGQGDYEQYF. This chain uses TRBV20-1 with TRBJ2-7; 7 bases fit TRBD1. This CDR3 has 14 amino acids. Germline V gene data show CDR1 as DFQATT and CDR2 as SNEGSKA (reference sequence). V dropped 3 bases and J dropped 4; count of bases not matched to a gene: 9.

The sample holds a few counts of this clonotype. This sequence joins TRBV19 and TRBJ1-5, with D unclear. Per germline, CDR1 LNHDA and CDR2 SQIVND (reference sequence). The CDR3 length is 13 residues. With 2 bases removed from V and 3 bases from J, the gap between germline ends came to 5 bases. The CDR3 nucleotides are TGTGCCAGTAGTATATCTTACAATCAGCCCCAGCATTTT. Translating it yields CASSISYNQPQHF. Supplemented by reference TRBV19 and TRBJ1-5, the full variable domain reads DGGITQSPKYLFRKEGQNVTLSCEQNLNHDAMYWYRQDPGQGLRLIYYSQIVNDFQKGDIAEGYSVSREKKESFPLTVTSAQKNPTAFYLCASSISYNQPQHFGDGTRLSIL.

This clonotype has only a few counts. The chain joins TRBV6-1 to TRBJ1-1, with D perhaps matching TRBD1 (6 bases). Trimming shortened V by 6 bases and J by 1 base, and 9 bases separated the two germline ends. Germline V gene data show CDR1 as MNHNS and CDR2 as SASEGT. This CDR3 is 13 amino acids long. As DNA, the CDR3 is TGTGCCAGCAGCCACAGGGAGAACACTGAAGCTTTCTTT. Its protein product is CASSHRENTEAFF.